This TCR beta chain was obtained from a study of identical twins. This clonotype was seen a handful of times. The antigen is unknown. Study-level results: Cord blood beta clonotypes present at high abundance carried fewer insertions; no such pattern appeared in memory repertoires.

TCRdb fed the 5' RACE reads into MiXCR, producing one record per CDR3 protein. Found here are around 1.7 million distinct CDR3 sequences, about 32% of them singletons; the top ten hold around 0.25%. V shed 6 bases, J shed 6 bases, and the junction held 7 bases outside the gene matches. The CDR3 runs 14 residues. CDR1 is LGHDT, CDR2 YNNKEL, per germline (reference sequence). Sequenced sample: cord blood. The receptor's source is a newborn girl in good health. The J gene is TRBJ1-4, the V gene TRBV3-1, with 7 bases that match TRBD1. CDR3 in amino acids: CASRTGTDHEKLFF. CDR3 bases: TGTGCCAGCAGAACCGGGACAGACCATGAAAAACTGTTTTTT.